This TCR beta chain was identified during a study of T-cell memory formation after mild COVID-19. Study-level results: Mostly located in CM and EM were contracting CD4+ clones, with contracting CD8+ clones located in EMRA. Clones shrinking between day 15 and 85 showed a balanced CD4/CD8 split, and those that grew later tilted toward CD4+.

Germline V gives CDR1 SGHKS, CDR2 YYEKEE (reference sequence). The CDR3 runs 14 residues. V lost 0 bases, J lost 5 bases, and 4 bases stayed unmatched. This clonotype has a count of ten or more. Its antigen remains unidentified. In TCRdb, the 5' RACE reads were re-called with MiXCR into one record per CDR3 protein. The data contain roughly 400,000 distinct CDR3 sequences, around 24% of them singletons. The chain combines TRBV5-5 with TRBJ1-2; 7 bases line up with TRBD1. This clonotype was obtained from an adult woman who had mild COVID-19 (a few samples of this study predate the infection). Cell type and time point are not known. The sequenced sample was PBMCs or a T cell subset sorted from them (not recorded which). The DNA for the CDR3 is TGTGCCAGCAGCTTGGAGGCAGGGGGATATGGCTACACCTTC. This codes for CASSLEAGGYGYTF.